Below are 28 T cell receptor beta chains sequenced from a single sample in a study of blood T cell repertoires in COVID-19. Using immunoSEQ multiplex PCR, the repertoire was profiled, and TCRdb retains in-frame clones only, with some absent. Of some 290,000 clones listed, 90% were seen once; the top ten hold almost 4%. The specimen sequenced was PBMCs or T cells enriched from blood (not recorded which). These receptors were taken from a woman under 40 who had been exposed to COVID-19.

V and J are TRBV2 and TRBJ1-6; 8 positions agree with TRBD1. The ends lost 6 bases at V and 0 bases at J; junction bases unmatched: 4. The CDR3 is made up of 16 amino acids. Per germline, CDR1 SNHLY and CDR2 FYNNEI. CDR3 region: CASSSDRGSYNSPLHF. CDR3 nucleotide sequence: TGTGCCAGCAGCTCAGACAGGGGCTCCTATAATTCACCCCTCCACTTT.

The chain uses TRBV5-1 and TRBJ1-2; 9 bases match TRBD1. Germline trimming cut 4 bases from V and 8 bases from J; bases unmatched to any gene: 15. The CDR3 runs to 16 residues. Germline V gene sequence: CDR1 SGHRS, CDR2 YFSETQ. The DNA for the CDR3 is TGCGCCAGCAGCCTGGATTGGGACAGGGCGCGATGGGGCTACACCTTC. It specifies CASSLDWDRARWGYTF.

This chain's CDR3 is CASSPPRQGSYEQYF. The CDR3 nucleotides are TGTGCCAGCTCACCCCCCCGACAGGGATCCTACGAGCAGTACTTC. The V call is TRBV18, the J call TRBJ2-7, with 7 bases aligning to TRBD1. This CDR3 region has 15 residues. CDR1 is KGHSH, CDR2 LQKENI, per germline. Losses at the gene ends were 3 bases for V and 1 base for J; bases not matched to a gene: 6.

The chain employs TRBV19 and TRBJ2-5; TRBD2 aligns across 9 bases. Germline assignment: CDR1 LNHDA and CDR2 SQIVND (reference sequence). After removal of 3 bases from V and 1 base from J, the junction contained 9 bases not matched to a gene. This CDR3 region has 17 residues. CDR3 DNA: TGTGCCAGTAGTATGAGGGTAGCGGGGGTATCCCAAGAGACCCAGTACTTC. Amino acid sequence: CASSMRVAGVSQETQYF.

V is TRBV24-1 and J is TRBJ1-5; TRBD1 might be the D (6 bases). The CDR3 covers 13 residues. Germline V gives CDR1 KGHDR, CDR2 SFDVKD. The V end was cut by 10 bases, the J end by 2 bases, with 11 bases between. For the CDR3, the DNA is TGTGCCACACAGGGAACAGGCAATCAGCCCCAGCATTTT. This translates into CATQGTGNQPQHF.

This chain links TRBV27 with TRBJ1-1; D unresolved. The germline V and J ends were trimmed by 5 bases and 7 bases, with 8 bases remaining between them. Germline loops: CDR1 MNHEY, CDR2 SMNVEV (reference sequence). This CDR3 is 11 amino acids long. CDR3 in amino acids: CASSTGVEAFF. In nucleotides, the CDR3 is TGTGCCAGCAGTACCGGGGTTGAAGCTTTCTTT.

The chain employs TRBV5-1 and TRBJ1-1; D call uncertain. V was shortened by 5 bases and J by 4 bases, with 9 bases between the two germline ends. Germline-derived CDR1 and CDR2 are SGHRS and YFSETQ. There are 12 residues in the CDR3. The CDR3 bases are TGCGCCAGCAGTCCAGCAGGCACTGAAGCTTTCTTT. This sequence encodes CASSPAGTEAFF.

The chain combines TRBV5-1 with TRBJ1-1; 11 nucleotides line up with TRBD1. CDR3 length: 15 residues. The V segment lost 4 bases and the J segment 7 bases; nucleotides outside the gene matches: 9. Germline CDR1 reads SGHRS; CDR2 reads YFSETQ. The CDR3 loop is CASSLAGQGAVEAFF. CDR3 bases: TGCGCCAGCAGCCTAGCCGGACAGGGGGCAGTTGAAGCTTTCTTT.

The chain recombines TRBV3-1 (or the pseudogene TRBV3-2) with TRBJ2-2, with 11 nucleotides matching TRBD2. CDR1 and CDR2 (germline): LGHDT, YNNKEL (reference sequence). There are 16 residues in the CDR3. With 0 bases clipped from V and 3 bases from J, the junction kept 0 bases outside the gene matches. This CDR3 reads CASSQEGLADTGELFF. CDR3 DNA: TGTGCCAGCAGCCAAGAGGGACTAGCGGACACCGGGGAGCTGTTTTTT.

CDR3 nucleotide sequence: TGTGCCAGCAGCGCCCGGGAGGGGGCTAACTATGGCTACACCTTC. Its protein is CASSAREGANYGYTF. This chain uses TRBV9 with TRBJ1-2; D possibly corresponds to TRBD1 (6 bases). Trimming cost V 3 bases and J 0 bases, with 12 bases left between them. Germline V gives CDR1 SGDLS, CDR2 YYNGEE. The CDR3 length is 15 residues.

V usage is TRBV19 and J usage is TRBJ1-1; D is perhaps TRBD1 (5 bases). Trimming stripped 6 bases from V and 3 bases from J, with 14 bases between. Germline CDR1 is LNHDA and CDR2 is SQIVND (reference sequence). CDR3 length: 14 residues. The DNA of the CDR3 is TGTGCCAGTAGGGAAACAGGTACCGACACTGAAGCTTTCTTT. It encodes CASRETGTDTEAFF.

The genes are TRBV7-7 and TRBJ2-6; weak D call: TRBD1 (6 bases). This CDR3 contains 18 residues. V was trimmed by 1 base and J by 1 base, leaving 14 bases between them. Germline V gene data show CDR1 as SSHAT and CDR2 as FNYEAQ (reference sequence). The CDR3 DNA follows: TGTGCCAGCAGCTTAGGGGGGCGAACAGGGTCTGGGGCCAACGTCCTGACTTTC. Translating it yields CASSLGGRTGSGANVLTF.

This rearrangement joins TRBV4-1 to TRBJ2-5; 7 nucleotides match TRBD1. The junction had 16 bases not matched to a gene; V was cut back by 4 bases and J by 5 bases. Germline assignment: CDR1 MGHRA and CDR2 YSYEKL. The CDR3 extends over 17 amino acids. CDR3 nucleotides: TGCGCCAGCAGCCGAGGAATGCCTTTGACAGGGCGGGAGACCCAGTACTTC. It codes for CASSRGMPLTGRETQYF.

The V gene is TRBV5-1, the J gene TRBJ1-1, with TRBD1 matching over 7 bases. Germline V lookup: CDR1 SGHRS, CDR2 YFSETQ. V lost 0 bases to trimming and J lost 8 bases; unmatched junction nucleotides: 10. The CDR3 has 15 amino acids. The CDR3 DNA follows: TGCGCCAGCAGCTTGGTGCCAGGGGGTTCTTGGGAAGCTTTCTTT. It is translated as CASSLVPGGSWEAFF.

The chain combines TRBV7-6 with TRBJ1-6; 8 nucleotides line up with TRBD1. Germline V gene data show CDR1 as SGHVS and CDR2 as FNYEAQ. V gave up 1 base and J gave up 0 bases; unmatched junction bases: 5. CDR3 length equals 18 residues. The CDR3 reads CASSLETGGISYNSPLHF. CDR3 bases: TGTGCCAGCAGCTTAGAAACAGGGGGGATCTCCTATAATTCACCCCTCCACTTT.

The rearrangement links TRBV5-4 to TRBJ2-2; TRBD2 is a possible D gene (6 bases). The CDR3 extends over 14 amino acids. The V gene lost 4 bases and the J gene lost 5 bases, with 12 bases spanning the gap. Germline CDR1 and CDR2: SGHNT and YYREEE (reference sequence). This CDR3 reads CASSTRGGTGELFF. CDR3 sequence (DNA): TGTGCCAGCAGCACGCGGGGCGGGACCGGGGAGCTGTTTTTT.

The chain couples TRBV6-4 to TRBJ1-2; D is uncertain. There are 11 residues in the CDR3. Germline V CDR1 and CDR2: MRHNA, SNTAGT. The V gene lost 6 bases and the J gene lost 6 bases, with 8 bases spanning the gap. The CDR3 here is CASSPGHGYTF. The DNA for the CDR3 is TGTGCCAGCAGCCCAGGCCATGGCTACACCTTC.

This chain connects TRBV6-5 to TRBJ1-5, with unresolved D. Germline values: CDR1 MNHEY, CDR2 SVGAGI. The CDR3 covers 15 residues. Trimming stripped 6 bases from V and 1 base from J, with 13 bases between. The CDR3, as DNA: TGTGCCAGCAGCGGGGATAGTCTGAGCAATCAGCCCCAGCATTTT. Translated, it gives CASSGDSLSNQPQHF.

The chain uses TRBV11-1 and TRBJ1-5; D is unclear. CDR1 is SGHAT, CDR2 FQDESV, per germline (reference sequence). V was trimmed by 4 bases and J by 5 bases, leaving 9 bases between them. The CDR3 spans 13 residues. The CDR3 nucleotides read TGTGCCAGCAGCTCCCGACGGGATCAGCCCCAGCATTTT. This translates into CASSSRRDQPQHF.

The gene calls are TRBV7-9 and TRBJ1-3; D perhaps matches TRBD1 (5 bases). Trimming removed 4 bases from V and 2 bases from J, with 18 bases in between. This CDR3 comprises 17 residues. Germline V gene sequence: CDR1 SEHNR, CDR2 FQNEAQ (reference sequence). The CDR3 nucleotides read TGTGCCAGCAGCTCCCCCGGGACTGGACGGCCTGGAAACACCATATATTTT. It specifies CASSSPGTGRPGNTIYF.

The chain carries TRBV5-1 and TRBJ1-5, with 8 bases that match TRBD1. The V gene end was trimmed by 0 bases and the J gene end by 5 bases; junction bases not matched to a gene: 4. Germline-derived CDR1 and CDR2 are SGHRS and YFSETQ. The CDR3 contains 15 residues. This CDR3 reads CASSLAGQGDQPQHF. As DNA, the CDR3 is TGCGCCAGCAGCTTGGCCGGACAGGGTGATCAGCCCCAGCATTTT.

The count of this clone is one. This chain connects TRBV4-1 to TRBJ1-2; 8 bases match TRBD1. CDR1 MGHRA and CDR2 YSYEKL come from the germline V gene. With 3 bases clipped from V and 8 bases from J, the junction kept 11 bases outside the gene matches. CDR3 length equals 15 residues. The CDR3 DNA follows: TGCGCCAGCAGCCAGCCGGGACAGGCGAGCTACGGCTACACCTTC. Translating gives CASSQPGQASYGYTF.

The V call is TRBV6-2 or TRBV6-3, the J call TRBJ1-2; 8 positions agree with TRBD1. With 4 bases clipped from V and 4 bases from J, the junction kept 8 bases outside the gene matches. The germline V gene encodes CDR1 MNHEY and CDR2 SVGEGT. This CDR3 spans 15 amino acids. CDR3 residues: CASSFDRGGPYGYTF. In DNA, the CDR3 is TGTGCCAGCAGTTTTGACAGGGGAGGACCCTATGGCTACACCTTC.

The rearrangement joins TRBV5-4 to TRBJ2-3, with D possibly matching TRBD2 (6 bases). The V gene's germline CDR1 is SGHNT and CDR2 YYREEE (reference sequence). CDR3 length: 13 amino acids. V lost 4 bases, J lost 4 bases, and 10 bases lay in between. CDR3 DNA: TGTGCCAGCAGCCGGGACTCCTCAGATACGCAGTATTTT. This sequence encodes CASSRDSSDTQYF. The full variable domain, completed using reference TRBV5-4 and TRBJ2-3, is ETGVTQSPTHLIKTRGQQVTLRCSSQSGHNTVSWYQQALGQGPQFIFQYYREEENGRGNFPPRFSGLQFPNYSSELNVNALELDDSALYLCASSRDSSDTQYFGPGTRLTVL.

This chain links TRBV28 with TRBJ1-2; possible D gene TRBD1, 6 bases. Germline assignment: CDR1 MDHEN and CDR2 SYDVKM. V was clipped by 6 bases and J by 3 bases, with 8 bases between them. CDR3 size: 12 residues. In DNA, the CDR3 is TGTGCCAGCAGACAGGGATACTATGGCTACACCTTC. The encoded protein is CASRQGYYGYTF.

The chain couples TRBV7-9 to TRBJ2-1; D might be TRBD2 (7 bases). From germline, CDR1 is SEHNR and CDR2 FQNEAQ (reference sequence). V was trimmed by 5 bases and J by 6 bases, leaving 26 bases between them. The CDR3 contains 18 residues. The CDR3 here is CASSPRGVGAGVSNEQFF. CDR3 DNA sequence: TGTGCCAGCAGCCCCCGGGGGGTAGGCGCAGGGGTCTCCAATGAGCAGTTCTTC.

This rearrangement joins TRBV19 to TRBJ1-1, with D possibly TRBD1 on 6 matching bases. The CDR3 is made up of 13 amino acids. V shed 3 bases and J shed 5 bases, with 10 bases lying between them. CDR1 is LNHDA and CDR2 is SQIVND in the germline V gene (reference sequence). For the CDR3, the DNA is TGTGCCAGTAGTATTCAGGGGAGAACTGAAGCTTTCTTT. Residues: CASSIQGRTEAFF.

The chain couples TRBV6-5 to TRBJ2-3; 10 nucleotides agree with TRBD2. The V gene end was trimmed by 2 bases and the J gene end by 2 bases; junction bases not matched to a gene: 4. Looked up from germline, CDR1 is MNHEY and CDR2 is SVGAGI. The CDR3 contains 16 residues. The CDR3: CASSYQSGGVTDTQYF. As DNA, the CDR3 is TGTGCCAGCAGTTACCAAAGCGGGGGGGTCACAGATACGCAGTATTTT.